Listed below are T cell receptor beta chains from one sample, sequenced in a study of identical twins. Each CDR3 protein gets one entry after TCRdb re-called the 5' RACE reads with MiXCR. The sample has around 370,000 distinct CDR3 sequences, 8.5% to 10% seen once. The material sequenced was naive T cells sorted from blood. The receptor source for this set is a woman in her forties or fifties in good health. The CDR3 runs from the conserved cysteine through the conserved F or W. Fields, in order: V gene, J gene, CDR3 protein.

v_gene: TRBV12-5
j_gene: TRBJ2-7
CDR3aa: CASGSASYEQYF

v_gene: TRBV5-1
j_gene: TRBJ2-7
CDR3aa: CASSASRIWTYEQYF

v_gene: TRBV20-1
j_gene: TRBJ1-2
CDR3aa: CSATGTGFGYTF

v_gene: TRBV24-1
j_gene: TRBJ1-5
CDR3aa: CAPHLDRDVEGNQPQHF

v_gene: TRBV5-6
j_gene: TRBJ2-5
CDR3aa: CASSFMAGPQETQYF

v_gene: TRBV10-3
j_gene: TRBJ1-5
CDR3aa: CAISESTGTGRDQPQHF

v_gene: TRBV4-2
j_gene: TRBJ2-7
CDR3aa: CASSQDLRRPYEQYF

v_gene: TRBV12-3/TRBV12-4
j_gene: TRBJ1-1
CDR3aa: CASSTNLNTEAFF

v_gene: TRBV5-1
j_gene: TRBJ1-1
CDR3aa: CASSPEGQGGNTEAFF

v_gene: TRBV10-3
j_gene: TRBJ2-3
CDR3aa: CAISESVSTQYF

v_gene: TRBV29-1
j_gene: TRBJ2-7
CDR3aa: CSVVHSGAYEQYF

v_gene: TRBV5-1
j_gene: TRBJ2-1
CDR3aa: CASSAGQYNEQFF

v_gene: TRBV5-1
j_gene: TRBJ1-2
CDR3aa: CASSLRDTRGYTF

v_gene: TRBV5-6
j_gene: TRBJ2-3
CDR3aa: CASSPGLAGKTDTQYF

v_gene: TRBV18
j_gene: TRBJ2-5
CDR3aa: CASSPGLAEYKETQYF

v_gene: TRBV10-1
j_gene: TRBJ2-3
CDR3aa: CASSESGGVPDTQYF

v_gene: TRBV10-3
j_gene: TRBJ2-5
CDR3aa: CAIRKTLAGYPETQYF

v_gene: TRBV30
j_gene: TRBJ1-2
CDR3aa: CAWSTAVRGAGYTF

v_gene: TRBV29-1
j_gene: TRBJ2-1
CDR3aa: CSVAGGPHFSYNEQFF

v_gene: TRBV2
j_gene: TRBJ2-2
CDR3aa: CASTARAGDTGELFF

v_gene: TRBV7-9
j_gene: TRBJ2-7
CDR3aa: CASSSTVEYEQYF

v_gene: TRBV12-3/TRBV12-4
j_gene: TRBJ2-5
CDR3aa: CASSPLGQETQYF

v_gene: TRBV12-3/TRBV12-4
j_gene: TRBJ2-5
CDR3aa: CASSFTGTLTETQYF

v_gene: TRBV5-6
j_gene: TRBJ2-7
CDR3aa: CASSFSVAGVWSGEQYF

v_gene: TRBV5-1
j_gene: TRBJ2-1
CDR3aa: CASSFGQRQFF

v_gene: TRBV20-1
j_gene: TRBJ2-3
CDR3aa: CSADEGASGTQYF

v_gene: TRBV15
j_gene: TRBJ1-2
CDR3aa: CATSRGDSQSGYTF

v_gene: TRBV29-1
j_gene: TRBJ1-1
CDR3aa: CSVGRTNTEAFF

v_gene: TRBV4-1
j_gene: TRBJ2-6
CDR3aa: CASSQEEGRGPTGANVLTF

v_gene: TRBV6-6
j_gene: TRBJ1-2
CDR3aa: CASSYPLGVIYGYTF

v_gene: TRBV20-1
j_gene: TRBJ2-1
CDR3aa: CSARELWREAYNEQFF

v_gene: TRBV7-9
j_gene: TRBJ2-1
CDR3aa: CASSPRLAYEQFF

v_gene: TRBV12-3/TRBV12-4
j_gene: TRBJ1-6
CDR3aa: CASSSPGTGATPLHF

v_gene: TRBV5-1
j_gene: TRBJ2-1
CDR3aa: CASSDGRTENEQFF

v_gene: TRBV20-1
j_gene: TRBJ2-7
CDR3aa: CSARAARLGLAGGPFYEQYF

v_gene: TRBV27
j_gene: TRBJ2-3
CDR3aa: CASSFGTPSTDTQYF

v_gene: TRBV27
j_gene: TRBJ2-5
CDR3aa: CASSDRGKETQYF

v_gene: TRBV4-2
j_gene: TRBJ1-2
CDR3aa: CASSQETDGRRRVEGYTF

v_gene: TRBV11-2
j_gene: TRBJ2-1
CDR3aa: CASSLGTSGGFF

v_gene: TRBV6-2/TRBV6-3
j_gene: TRBJ1-2
CDR3aa: CASSRDRANYGYTF

v_gene: TRBV6-2/TRBV6-3
j_gene: TRBJ2-1
CDR3aa: CASGLSGNHNEQFF

v_gene: TRBV9
j_gene: TRBJ1-3
CDR3aa: CASSVESGTIYF

v_gene: TRBV10-2
j_gene: TRBJ2-1
CDR3aa: CASSERTSGLYNEQFF

v_gene: TRBV12-3/TRBV12-4
j_gene: TRBJ2-2
CDR3aa: CASSQTGEAGELFF

v_gene: TRBV5-1
j_gene: TRBJ1-1
CDR3aa: CASKTSGRRQLGDTEAFF

v_gene: TRBV7-2
j_gene: TRBJ2-3
CDR3aa: CASSLNPYTQYF

v_gene: TRBV24-1
j_gene: TRBJ2-5
CDR3aa: CATSAPDWSFQETQYF

v_gene: TRBV27
j_gene: TRBJ2-1
CDR3aa: CASQTSYNEQFF

v_gene: TRBV12-3/TRBV12-4
j_gene: TRBJ1-5
CDR3aa: CASSDLGARQPQHF

v_gene: TRBV12-3/TRBV12-4
j_gene: TRBJ1-2
CDR3aa: CASRLSGQGVYGYTF

v_gene: TRBV3-1
j_gene: TRBJ1-1
CDR3aa: CASSQAPFMNTEAFF

v_gene: TRBV24-1
j_gene: TRBJ2-1
CDR3aa: CATSDLGPAGQFF

v_gene: TRBV27
j_gene: TRBJ2-1
CDR3aa: CASSLGTPYNEQFF

v_gene: TRBV5-1
j_gene: TRBJ1-1
CDR3aa: CASSPNGQGMGTEAFF

v_gene: TRBV7-8
j_gene: TRBJ2-3
CDR3aa: CASRRSGTSTDTQYF

v_gene: TRBV6-5
j_gene: TRBJ2-3
CDR3aa: CASSYSPGPGSTDTQYF

v_gene: TRBV7-2
j_gene: TRBJ2-2
CDR3aa: CASSLPRQGGAGELFF